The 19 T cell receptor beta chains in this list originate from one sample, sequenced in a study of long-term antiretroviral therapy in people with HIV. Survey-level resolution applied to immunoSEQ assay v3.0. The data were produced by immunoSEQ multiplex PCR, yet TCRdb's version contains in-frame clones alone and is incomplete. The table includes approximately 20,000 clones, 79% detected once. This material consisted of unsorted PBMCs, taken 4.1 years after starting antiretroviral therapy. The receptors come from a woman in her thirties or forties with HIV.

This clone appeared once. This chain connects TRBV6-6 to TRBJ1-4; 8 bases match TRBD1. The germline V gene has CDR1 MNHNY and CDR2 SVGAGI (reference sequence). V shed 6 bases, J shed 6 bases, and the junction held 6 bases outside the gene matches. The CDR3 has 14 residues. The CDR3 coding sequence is TGTGCCAGCAGCCACAGGGGGTTAGATGAAAAACTGTTTTTT. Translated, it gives CASSHRGLDEKLFF.

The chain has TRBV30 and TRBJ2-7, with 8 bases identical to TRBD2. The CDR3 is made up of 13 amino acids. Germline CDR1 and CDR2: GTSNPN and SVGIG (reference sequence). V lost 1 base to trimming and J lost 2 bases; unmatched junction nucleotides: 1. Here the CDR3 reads CAWSAGGPYEQYF. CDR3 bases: TGTGCCTGGAGTGCGGGGGGGCCCTACGAGCAGTACTTC. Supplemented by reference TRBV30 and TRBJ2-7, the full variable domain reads SQTIHQWPATLVQPVGSPLSLECTVEGTSNPNLYWYRQAAGRGLQLLFYSVGIGQISSEVPQNLSASRPQDRQFILSSKKLLLSDSGFYLCAWSAGGPYEQYFGPGTRLTVT.

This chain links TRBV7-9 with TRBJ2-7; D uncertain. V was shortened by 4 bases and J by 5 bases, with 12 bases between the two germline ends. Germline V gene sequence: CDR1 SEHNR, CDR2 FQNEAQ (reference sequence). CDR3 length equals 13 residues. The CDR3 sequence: CASSSLPTDEQYF. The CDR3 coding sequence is TGTGCCAGCAGCTCCCTCCCGACGGACGAGCAGTACTTC.

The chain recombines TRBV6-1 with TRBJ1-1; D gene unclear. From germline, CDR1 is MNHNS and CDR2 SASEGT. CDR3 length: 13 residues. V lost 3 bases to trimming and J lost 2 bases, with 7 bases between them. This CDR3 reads CASSDQDNTEAFF. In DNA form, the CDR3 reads TGTGCCAGCAGTGATCAGGATAACACTGAAGCTTTCTTT.

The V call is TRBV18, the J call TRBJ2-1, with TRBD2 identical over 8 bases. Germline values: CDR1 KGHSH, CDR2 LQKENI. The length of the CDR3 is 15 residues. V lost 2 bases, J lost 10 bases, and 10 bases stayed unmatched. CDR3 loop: CASSPFRSPGGEQFF. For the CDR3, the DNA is TGTGCCAGCTCACCATTTAGGTCGCCGGGAGGGGAGCAGTTCTTC.

CDR3 DNA sequence: TGCGCCAGCAGCCCTCAGGGGCGGGAGGGCAATGAGCAGTTCTTC. Its translation is CASSPQGREGNEQFF. J is TRBJ2-1 and V is TRBV5-1, with 9 bases that match TRBD2. V trimming: 4 bases; J trimming: 6 bases; junction bases outside the gene matches: 8. Germline V gene data show CDR1 as SGHRS and CDR2 as YFSETQ. CDR3 size: 15 residues.

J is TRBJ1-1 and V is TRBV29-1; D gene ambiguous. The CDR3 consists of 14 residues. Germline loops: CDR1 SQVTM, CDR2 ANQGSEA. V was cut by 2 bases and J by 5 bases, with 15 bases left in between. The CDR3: CSVEFSPSDTEAFF. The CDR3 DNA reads TGCAGCGTTGAATTCTCACCGAGTGATACTGAAGCTTTCTTT.

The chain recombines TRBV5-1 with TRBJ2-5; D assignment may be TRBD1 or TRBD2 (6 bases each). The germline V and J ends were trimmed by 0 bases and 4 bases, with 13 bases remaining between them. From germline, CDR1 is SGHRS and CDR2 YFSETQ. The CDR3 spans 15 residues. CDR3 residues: CASSLDGGSTETQYF. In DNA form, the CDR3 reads TGCGCCAGCAGCTTGGACGGGGGCTCTACAGAGACCCAGTACTTC.

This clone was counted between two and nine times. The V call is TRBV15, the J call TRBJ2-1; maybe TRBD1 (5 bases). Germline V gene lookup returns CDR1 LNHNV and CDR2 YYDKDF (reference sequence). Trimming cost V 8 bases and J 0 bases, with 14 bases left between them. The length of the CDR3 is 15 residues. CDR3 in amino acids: CATWGRMGSYNEQFF. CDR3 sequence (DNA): TGTGCCACCTGGGGCCGGATGGGCTCCTACAATGAGCAGTTCTTC.

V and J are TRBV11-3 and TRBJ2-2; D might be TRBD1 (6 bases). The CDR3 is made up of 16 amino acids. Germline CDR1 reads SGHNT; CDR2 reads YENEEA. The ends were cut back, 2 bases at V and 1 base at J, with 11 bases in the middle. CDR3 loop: CASSLTGTRNTGELFF. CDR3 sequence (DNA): TGTGCCAGCAGCTTAACCGGGACAAGGAACACCGGGGAGCTGTTTTTT. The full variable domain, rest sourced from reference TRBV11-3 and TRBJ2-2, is EAGVVQSPRYKIIEKKQPVAFWCNPISGHNTLYWYLQNLGQGPELLIRYENEEAVDDSQLPKDRFSAERLKGVDSTLKIQPAELGDSAVYLCASSLTGTRNTGELFFGEGSRLTVL.

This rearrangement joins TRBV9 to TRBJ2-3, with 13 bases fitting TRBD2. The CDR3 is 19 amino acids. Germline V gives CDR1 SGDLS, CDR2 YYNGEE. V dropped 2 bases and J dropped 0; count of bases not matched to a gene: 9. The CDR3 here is CASSVPRLAGGYSTDTQYF. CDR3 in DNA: TGTGCCAGCAGCGTCCCAAGACTAGCGGGGGGATATAGCACAGATACGCAGTATTTT. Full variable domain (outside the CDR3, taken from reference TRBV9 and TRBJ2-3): DSGVTQTPKHLITATGQRVTLRCSPRSGDLSVYWYQQSLDQGLQFLIQYYNGEERAKGNILERFSAQQFPDLHSELNLSSLELGDSALYFCASSVPRLAGGYSTDTQYFGPGTRLTVL.

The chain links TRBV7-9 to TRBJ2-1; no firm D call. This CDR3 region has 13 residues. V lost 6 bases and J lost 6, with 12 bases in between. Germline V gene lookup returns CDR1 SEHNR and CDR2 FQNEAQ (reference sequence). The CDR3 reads CASRSRVGNEQFF. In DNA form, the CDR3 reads TGTGCCAGCAGATCAAGGGTGGGCAATGAGCAGTTCTTC.

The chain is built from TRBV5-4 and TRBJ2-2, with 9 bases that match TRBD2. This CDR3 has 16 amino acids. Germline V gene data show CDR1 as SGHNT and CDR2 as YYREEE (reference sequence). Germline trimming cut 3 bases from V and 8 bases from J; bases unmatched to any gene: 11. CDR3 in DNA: TGTGCCAGCAGCTCTCCGGGACTAGCCGACGGGGGGGAGCTGTTTTTT. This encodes CASSSPGLADGGELFF.

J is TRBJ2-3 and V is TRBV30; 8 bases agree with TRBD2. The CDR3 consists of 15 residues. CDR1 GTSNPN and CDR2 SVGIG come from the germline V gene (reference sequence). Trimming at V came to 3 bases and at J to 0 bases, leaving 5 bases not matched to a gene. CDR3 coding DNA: TGTGCCTGGAGGGCGGGGGGAACTAGCACAGATACGCAGTATTTT. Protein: CAWRAGGTSTDTQYF.

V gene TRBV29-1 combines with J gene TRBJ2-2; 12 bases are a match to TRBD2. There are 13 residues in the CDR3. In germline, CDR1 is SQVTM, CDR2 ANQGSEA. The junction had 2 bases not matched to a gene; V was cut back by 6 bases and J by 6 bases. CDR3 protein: CSVRTSGAGELFF. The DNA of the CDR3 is TGCAGCGTCAGGACTAGCGGGGCCGGGGAGCTGTTTTTT.

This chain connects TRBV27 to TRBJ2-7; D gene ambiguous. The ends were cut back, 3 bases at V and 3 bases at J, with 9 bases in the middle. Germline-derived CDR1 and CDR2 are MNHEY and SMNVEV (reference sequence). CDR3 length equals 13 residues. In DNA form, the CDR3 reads TGTGCCAGCAGTTTTACCGGATTCTACGAGCAGTACTTC. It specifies CASSFTGFYEQYF.

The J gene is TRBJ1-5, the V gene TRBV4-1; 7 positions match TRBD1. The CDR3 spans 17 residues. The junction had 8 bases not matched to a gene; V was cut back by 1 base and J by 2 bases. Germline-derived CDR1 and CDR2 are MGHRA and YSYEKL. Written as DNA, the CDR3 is TGCGCCAGCAGCCAAGGCGTTGGGACAGAGGGCAATCAGCCCCAGCATTTT. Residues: CASSQGVGTEGNQPQHF.

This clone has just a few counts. The CDR3 sequence: CASSMESQPQHF. CDR3 nucleotide sequence: TGTGCCAGTAGTATGGAGTCTCAGCCCCAGCATTTT. The rearrangement joins TRBV19 to TRBJ1-5, with D hard to call. CDR3 size: 12 residues. Trimming left V 3 bases short and J 6 bases short, with 6 bases between. Germline CDR1 reads LNHDA; CDR2 reads SQIVND (reference sequence).

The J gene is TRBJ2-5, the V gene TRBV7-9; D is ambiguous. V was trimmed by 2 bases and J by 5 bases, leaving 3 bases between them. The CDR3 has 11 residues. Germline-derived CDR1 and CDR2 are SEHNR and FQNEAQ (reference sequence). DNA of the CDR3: TGTGCCAGCAGCTTATTGGAGACCCAGTACTTC. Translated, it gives CASSLLETQYF.